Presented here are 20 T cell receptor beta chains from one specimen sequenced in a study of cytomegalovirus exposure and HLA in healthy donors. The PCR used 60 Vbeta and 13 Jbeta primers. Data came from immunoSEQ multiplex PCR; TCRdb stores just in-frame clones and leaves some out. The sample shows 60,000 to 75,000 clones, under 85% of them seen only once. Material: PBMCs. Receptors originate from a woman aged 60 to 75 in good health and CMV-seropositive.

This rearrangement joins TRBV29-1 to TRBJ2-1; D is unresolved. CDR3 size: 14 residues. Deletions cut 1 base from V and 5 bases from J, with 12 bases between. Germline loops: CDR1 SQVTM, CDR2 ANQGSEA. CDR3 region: CSVEVPPTDNEQFF. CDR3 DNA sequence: TGCAGCGTTGAAGTCCCCCCTACGGACAATGAGCAGTTCTTC.

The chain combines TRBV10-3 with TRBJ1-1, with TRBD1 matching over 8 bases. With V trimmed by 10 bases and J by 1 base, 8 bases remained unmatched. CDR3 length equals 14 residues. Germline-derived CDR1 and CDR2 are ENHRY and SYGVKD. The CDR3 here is CATVTGGRNTEAFF. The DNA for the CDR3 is TGTGCCACGGTTACAGGGGGGCGGAACACTGAAGCTTTCTTT.

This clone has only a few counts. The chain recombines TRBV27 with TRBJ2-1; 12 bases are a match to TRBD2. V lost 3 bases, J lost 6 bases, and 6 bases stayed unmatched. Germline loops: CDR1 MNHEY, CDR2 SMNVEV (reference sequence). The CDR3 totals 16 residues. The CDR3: CASSFYRGLAGNEQFF. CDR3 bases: TGTGCCAGCAGTTTTTACCGGGGACTAGCGGGCAATGAGCAGTTCTTC.

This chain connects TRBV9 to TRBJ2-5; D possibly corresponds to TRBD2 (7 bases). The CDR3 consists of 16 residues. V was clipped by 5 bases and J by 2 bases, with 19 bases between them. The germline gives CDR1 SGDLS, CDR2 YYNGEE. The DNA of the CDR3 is TGTGCCAGCAGTTGGGGGGGCGGGGGCCTACAAGAGACCCAGTACTTC. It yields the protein CASSWGGGGLQETQYF.

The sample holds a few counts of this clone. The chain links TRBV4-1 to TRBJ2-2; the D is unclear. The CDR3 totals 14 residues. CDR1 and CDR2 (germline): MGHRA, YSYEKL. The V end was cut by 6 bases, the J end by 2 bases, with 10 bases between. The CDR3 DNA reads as TGCGCCAGCAGGGGCTCTTCTAACACCGGGGAGCTGTTTTTT. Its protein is CASRGSSNTGELFF.

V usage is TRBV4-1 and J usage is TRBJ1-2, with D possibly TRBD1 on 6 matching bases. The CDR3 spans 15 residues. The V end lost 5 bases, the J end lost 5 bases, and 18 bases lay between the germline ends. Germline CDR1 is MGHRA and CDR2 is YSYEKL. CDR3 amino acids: CASSRRTVGGYGYTF. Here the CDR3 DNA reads TGCGCCAGCAGCAGACGGACAGTGGGTGGGTATGGCTACACCTTC.

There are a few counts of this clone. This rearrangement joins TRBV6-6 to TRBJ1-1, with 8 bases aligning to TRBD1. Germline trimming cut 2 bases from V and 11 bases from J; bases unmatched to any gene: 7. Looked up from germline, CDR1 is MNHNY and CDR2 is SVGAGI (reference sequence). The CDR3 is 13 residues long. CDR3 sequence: CASSYTVDRGAFF. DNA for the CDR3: TGTGCCAGCAGTTACACGGTAGACAGGGGTGCTTTCTTT.

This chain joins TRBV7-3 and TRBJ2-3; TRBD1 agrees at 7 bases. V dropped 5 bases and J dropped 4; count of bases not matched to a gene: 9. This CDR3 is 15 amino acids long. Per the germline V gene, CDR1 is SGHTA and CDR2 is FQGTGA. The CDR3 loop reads CASSLIPGQSDTQYF. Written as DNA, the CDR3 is TGTGCCAGCAGCCTGATCCCGGGACAGTCAGATACGCAGTATTTT.

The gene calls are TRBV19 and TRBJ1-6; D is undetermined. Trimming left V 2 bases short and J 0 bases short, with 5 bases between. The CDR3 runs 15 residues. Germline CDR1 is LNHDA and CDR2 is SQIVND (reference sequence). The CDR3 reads CASSIKSSYNSPLHF. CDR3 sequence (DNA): TGTGCCAGTAGTATAAAGAGCTCCTATAATTCACCCCTCCACTTT.

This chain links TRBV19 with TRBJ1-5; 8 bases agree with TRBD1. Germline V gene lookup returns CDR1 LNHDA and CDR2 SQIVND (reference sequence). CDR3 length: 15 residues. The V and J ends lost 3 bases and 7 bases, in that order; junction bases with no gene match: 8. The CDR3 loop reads CASSIDRGREQPQHF. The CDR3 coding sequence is TGTGCCAGTAGTATCGACAGGGGAAGGGAGCAGCCCCAGCATTTT.

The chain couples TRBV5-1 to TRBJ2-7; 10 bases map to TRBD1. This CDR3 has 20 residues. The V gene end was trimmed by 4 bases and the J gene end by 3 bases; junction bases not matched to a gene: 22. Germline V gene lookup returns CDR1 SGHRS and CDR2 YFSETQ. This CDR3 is CASSPGQGRASARMNYEQYF. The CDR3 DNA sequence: TGCGCCAGCAGCCCGGGACAGGGGAGAGCCTCCGCCAGAATGAACTACGAGCAGTACTTC.

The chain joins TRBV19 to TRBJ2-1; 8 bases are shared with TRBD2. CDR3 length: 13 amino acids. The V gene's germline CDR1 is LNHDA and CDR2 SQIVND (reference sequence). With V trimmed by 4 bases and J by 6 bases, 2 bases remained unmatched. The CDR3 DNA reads TGTGCCAGTAGTAAAACTAGCGGCAATGAGCAGTTCTTC. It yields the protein CASSKTSGNEQFF.

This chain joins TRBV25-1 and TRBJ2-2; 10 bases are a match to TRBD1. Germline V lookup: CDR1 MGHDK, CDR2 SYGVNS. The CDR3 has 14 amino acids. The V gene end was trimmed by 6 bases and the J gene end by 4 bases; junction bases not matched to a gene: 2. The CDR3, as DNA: TGTGCCAGCAGGGACAGGGGGGCCACCGGGGAGCTGTTTTTT. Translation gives CASRDRGATGELFF.

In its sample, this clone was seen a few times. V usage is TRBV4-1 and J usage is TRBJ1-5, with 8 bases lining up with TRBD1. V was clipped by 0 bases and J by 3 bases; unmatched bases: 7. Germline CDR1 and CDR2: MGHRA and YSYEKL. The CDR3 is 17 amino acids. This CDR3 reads CASSQEIRDRHNQPQHF. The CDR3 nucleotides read TGCGCCAGCAGCCAAGAAATCCGGGACAGGCACAATCAGCCCCAGCATTTT.

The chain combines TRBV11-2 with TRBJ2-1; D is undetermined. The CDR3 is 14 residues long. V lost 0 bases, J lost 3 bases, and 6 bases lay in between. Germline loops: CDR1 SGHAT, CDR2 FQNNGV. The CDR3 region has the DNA TGTGCCAGCAGCTTAGAAGCTGTCTACAATGAGCAGTTCTTC. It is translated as CASSLEAVYNEQFF.

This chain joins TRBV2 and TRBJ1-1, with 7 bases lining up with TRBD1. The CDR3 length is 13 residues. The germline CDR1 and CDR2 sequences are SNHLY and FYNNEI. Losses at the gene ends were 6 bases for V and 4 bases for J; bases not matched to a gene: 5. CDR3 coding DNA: TGTGCCAGCAGGCCGACAGGGCGCACTGAAGCTTTCTTT. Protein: CASRPTGRTEAFF.

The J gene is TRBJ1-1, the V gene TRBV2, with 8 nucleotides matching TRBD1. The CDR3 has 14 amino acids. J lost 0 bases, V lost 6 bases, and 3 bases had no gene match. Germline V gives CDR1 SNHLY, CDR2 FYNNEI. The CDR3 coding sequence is TGTGCCAGCAGCGCGGGACAGGTGAACACTGAAGCTTTCTTT. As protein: CASSAGQVNTEAFF.

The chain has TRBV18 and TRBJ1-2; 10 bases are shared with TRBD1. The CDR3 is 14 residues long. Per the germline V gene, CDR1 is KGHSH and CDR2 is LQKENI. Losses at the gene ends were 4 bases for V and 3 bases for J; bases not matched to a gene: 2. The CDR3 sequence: CASSLGTGDYGYTF. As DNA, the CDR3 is TGTGCCAGCTCACTCGGGACAGGGGACTATGGCTACACCTTC.

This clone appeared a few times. The CDR3 nucleotides read TGCGCCAGCAGCTCCGGACAGGGGATGGCTGAAGCTTTCTTT. It yields the protein CASSSGQGMAEAFF. This chain uses TRBV5-1 with TRBJ1-1; 9 bases line up with TRBD1. The CDR3 is made up of 14 amino acids. In germline, CDR1 is SGHRS, CDR2 YFSETQ. The V segment lost 3 bases and the J segment 6 bases; nucleotides outside the gene matches: 6. Full variable domain (rest looked up from reference TRBV5-1 and TRBJ1-1): KAGVTQTPRYLIKTRGQQVTLSCSPISGHRSVSWYQQTPGQGLQFLFEYFSETQRNKGNFPGRFSGRQFSNSRSEMNVSTLELGDSALYLCASSSGQGMAEAFFGQGTRLTVV.

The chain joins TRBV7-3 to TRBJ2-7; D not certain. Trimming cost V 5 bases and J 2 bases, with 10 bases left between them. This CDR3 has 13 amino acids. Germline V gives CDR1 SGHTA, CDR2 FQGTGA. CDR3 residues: CASSPSGAYEQYF. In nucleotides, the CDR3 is TGTGCCAGCAGCCCTAGTGGAGCCTACGAGCAGTACTTC.